This T cell receptor beta chain was sequenced in a study of T cell responses to AZD1222 COVID-19 vaccine. Broader study findings: All repertoire sampling was performed exclusively after the peak T cell response. Females made up more of the donors, who were largely white British, and clonal diversity may have come out too low.

The CDR3 runs to 15 residues. Trimming removed 6 bases at V and 2 bases at J, with 17 bases between. CDR1 and CDR2 (germline): SNHLY, FYNNEI. This clone was seen once. Its antigen remains unidentified. Profiled with immunoSEQ multiplex PCR; TCRdb holds only in-frame clones, not every one. The table lists 150,000 or so clones, about 91% of them singletons. This chain connects TRBV2 to TRBJ2-7; D could derive from TRBD1 or TRBD2 (5 bases each). The receptor was derived from an adult who received the AZD1222 COVID-19 vaccine. Sequences were derived from peripheral blood, sampled 28 days after the second AZD1222 dose. Here the CDR3 DNA reads TGTGCCAGCAGGAATTCCGGGACGGGCGCCTACGAGCAGTACTTC. Protein sequence: CASRNSGTGAYEQYF. The variable domain in full, completed from reference TRBV2 and TRBJ2-7, reads EPEVTQTPSHQVTQMGQEVILRCVPISNHLYFYWYRQILGQKVEFLVSFYNNEISEKSEIFDDQFSVERPDGSNFTLKIRSTKLEDSAMYFCASRNSGTGAYEQYFGPGTRLTVT.